This entry lists 7 T cell receptor beta chains sequenced from one sample in a study of patients and donors after allogeneic stem cell transplantation. MiXCR was run by TCRdb on the RT-PCR reads, yielding one entry per CDR3 protein. This sample carries approximately 170,000 distinct CDR3 sequences, 24% of them seen once, and the ten largest clones take around 26%. What was sequenced was blood, either unsorted or a sorted T cell fraction (not recorded which). Receptors were obtained from a human donor who was either an allogeneic HSCT recipient or a stem cell or donor lymphocyte infusion donor (not recorded which). It is not recorded whose cells these are; they may come from a transplant donor.

The chain employs TRBV5-1 and TRBJ2-7, with TRBD2 matching 14 bases. V lost 0 bases, J lost 3 bases, and 8 bases stayed unmatched. This CDR3 is built from 18 residues. Germline V gene lookup returns CDR1 SGHRS and CDR2 YFSETQ. In nucleotides, the CDR3 is TGCGCCAGCAGCTTGGCAGGACTAGCGGGGGGTCCAGACTACGAGCAGTACTTC. Translated: CASSLAGLAGGPDYEQYF.

The chain joins TRBV10-3 to TRBJ2-3, with TRBD1 as a possible D gene (6 bases). The germline V gene encodes CDR1 ENHRY and CDR2 SYGVKD. The CDR3 is 14 amino acids. Trimming took off 9 bases at V and 6 bases at J, with 19 bases between the two ends. The DNA for the CDR3 is TGTGCCATGCAAGAGCAACAGGGTACCGATACGCAGTATTTT. Its translation is CAMQEQQGTDTQYF.

This chain joins TRBV6-6 and TRBJ1-2, with 8 bases aligning to TRBD1. The CDR3 spans 16 residues. After removal of 3 bases from V and 6 bases from J, the junction contained 12 bases not matched to a gene. CDR1 is MNHNY, CDR2 SVGAGI, per germline (reference sequence). CDR3 nucleotide sequence: TGTGCCAGCAGTTATCTCGAACCGCAGGGGGCCGATGGCTACACCTTC. Protein sequence: CASSYLEPQGADGYTF.

This clonotype was counted a few times. The chain recombines TRBV27 with TRBJ2-7; 8 nucleotides align to TRBD1. This CDR3 region has 14 residues. Germline CDR1 MNHEY, CDR2 SMNVEV (reference sequence). The junction had 8 bases not matched to a gene; V was cut back by 4 bases and J by 6 bases. The DNA for the CDR3 is TGTGCCAGCAGTTCTCTTGGACAGGGAGGCGAGCAGTACTTC. It is translated as CASSSLGQGGEQYF.

This clonotype was picked up a small number of times. The chain recombines TRBV12-5 with TRBJ1-5; D gene ambiguous. This CDR3 contains 13 residues. Germline V CDR1 and CDR2: LGHNT, FRNRAP. With 3 bases removed from V and 3 bases from J, the gap between germline ends came to 6 bases. The CDR3 bases are TGTGCTAGTGGTTTATATGACAATCAGCCCCAGCATTTT. Its protein product is CASGLYDNQPQHF.

This clonotype occurred a few times. The chain links TRBV12-3 or TRBV12-4 to TRBJ1-1; D unresolved. V was pared by 3 bases and J by 0 bases, with 5 bases between. The CDR3 loop spans 13 amino acids. Written as DNA, the CDR3 is TGTGCCAGCAGTTTTTCCCTGAACACTGAAGCTTTCTTT. As protein: CASSFSLNTEAFF.

There are a few counts of this clonotype. This chain uses TRBV5-1 with TRBJ1-6; D is possibly TRBD1 (6 bases). This CDR3 is built from 15 residues. V lost 1 base, J lost 7 bases, and 12 bases lay in between. CDR1 and CDR2 from the germline V gene are SGHRS and YFSETQ. This CDR3 is CASSLSGAANSPLHF. CDR3 nucleotides: TGCGCCAGCAGCTTGTCGGGGGCTGCAAATTCACCCCTCCACTTT. The variable domain in full, completed from reference TRBV5-1 and TRBJ1-6, reads KAGVTQTPRYLIKTRGQQVTLSCSPISGHRSVSWYQQTPGQGLQFLFEYFSETQRNKGNFPGRFSGRQFSNSRSEMNVSTLELGDSALYLCASSLSGAANSPLHFGNGTRLTVT.